This T cell receptor beta chain was recorded in a study of blood T cells in healthy people across ages. Primers used in a second PCR of about 7 to 12 cycles were a sample-barcoded 5' primer and a J-beta primer mix. TCRdb passed the 5' RACE reads through MiXCR, listing each CDR3 protein once. The sample has 1.5 million or so distinct CDR3 sequences; approximately 42% are singletons. Total RNA, at least 5.5 micrograms per sample, came from PBMCs. This clonotype showed up just a few times. This CDR3 spans 15 amino acids. The J segment lost 3 bases and the V segment lost 3 bases, leaving 5 bases of the junction unmatched. Germline V gives CDR1 SGDLS, CDR2 YYNGEE.

This sequence originates from a woman under 30 in good health. This sequence joins TRBV9 and TRBJ2-1; 8 nucleotides match TRBD1. Input material: blood. CDR3 sequence (DNA): TGTGCCAGCAGCGCACAGGGGGAATACTACAATGAGCAGTTCTTC. As protein: CASSAQGEYYNEQFF. Variable domain in full (rest from reference TRBV9 and TRBJ2-1): DSGVTQTPKHLITATGQRVTLRCSPRSGDLSVYWYQQSLDQGLQFLIQYYNGEERAKGNILERFSAQQFPDLHSELNLSSLELGDSALYFCASSAQGEYYNEQFFGPGTRLTVL.